These T cell receptor beta chains were read from a single sample in a study of blood T cell repertoires in COVID-19. Profiled with immunoSEQ multiplex PCR; TCRdb holds only in-frame clones, not every one. The sample holds about 190,000 clones, about 86% seen once. The specimen sequenced was peripheral blood. These receptors all come from a man aged 30 to 45 with active or convalescent COVID-19. Each CDR3 is given with its conserved first and last residue. D genes are given only for firm matches. Clone size is not always given. Where it is, it says once, few, many or a class for expanded clones.

TRBV5-4	TRBD1	.	TRBJ1-1	17	CASSAYGTGTGNTEAFF	TGTGCCAGCAGCGCATATGGGACCGGGACAGGAAACACTGAAGCTTTCTTT
TRBV6-1	TRBD1	.	TRBJ1-6	16	CASSVDRAGYNSPLHF	TGTGCCAGCAGTGTGGACAGGGCAGGCTATAATTCACCCCTCCACTTT
TRBV9	TRBD1	.	TRBJ1-2	15	CASSDRTGTSYGYTF	TGTGCCAGCAGCGATCGGACAGGGACGTCCTATGGCTACACCTTC
TRBV5-1	TRBD1	.	TRBJ1-4	13	CASTTGTGNKLFF	TGCGCCAGCACGACCGGGACAGGGAACAAACTGTTTTTT
TRBV6-5	.	.	TRBJ1-6	16	CASSYFRSSYNSPLHF	TGTGCCAGCAGTTACTTCCGGAGCTCCTATAATTCACCCCTCCACTTT
TRBV28	.	.	TRBJ1-2	15	CASRPGRQGVYGYTF	TGTGCCAGCAGGCCCGGTCGGCAGGGTGTCTATGGCTACACCTTC
TRBV9	.	.	TRBJ1-2	16	CASSGGAAEANYGYTF	TGTGCCAGCAGCGGCGGGGCCGCCGAAGCTAACTATGGCTACACCTTC
TRBV18	.	.	TRBJ2-1	15	CASSPEGKRDNEQFF	TGTGCCAGCTCACCAGAGGGTAAGAGAGACAATGAGCAGTTCTTC
TRBV2	TRBD2	.	TRBJ2-5	15	CASSNGRGRQETQYF	TGTGCCAGCAGTAACGGGAGGGGGAGGCAAGAGACCCAGTACTTC
TRBV25-1	TRBD1	.	TRBJ2-3	15	CASSAGQGSLDTQYF	TGTGCCAGCAGTGCGGGACAGGGATCACTGGATACGCAGTATTTT
TRBV24-1	.	.	TRBJ2-5	15	CATSAWQGRWETQYF	TGTGCCACCAGTGCGTGGCAGGGTCGTTGGGAGACCCAGTACTTC
TRBV7-9	.	few	TRBJ1-1	16	CASSLRVGGEATEAFF	TGTGCCAGCAGCCTGCGGGTAGGAGGGGAGGCCACTGAAGCTTTCTTT
TRBV28	.	.	TRBJ1-4	16	CASSSNQGRANEKLFF	TGTGCCAGCAGTTCCAACCAGGGGAGGGCTAATGAAAAACTGTTTTTT
TRBV5-1	TRBD2	.	TRBJ2-1	15	CASSLVASGREEQFF	TGCGCCAGCAGCTTGGTGGCTAGCGGGAGGGAGGAGCAGTTCTTC
TRBV11-2	.	.	TRBJ2-6	15	CASSLVDTGANVLTF	TGTGCCAGCAGCTTAGTCGACACTGGGGCCAACGTCCTGACTTTC
TRBV19	TRBD1	.	TRBJ1-6	20	CASSILPLVPGQGGNSPLHF	TGTGCCAGTAGTATTCTCCCCCTTGTGCCGGGACAGGGGGGAAATTCACCCCTCCACTTT
TRBV25-1	TRBD1	.	TRBJ1-2	14	CASRNRQGVDGYTF	TGTGCCAGCAGGAACCGGCAGGGGGTGGATGGCTACACCTTC
TRBV7-9	TRBD1	.	TRBJ2-3	16	CASSLVDGTGADTQYF	TGTGCCAGCAGCTTAGTAGACGGGACAGGGGCAGATACGCAGTATTTT
TRBV19	TRBD2	few	TRBJ2-1	17	CASSIFGPAGGNNEQFF	TGTGCCAGTAGTATTTTCGGCCCAGCGGGGGGAAACAATGAGCAGTTCTTC